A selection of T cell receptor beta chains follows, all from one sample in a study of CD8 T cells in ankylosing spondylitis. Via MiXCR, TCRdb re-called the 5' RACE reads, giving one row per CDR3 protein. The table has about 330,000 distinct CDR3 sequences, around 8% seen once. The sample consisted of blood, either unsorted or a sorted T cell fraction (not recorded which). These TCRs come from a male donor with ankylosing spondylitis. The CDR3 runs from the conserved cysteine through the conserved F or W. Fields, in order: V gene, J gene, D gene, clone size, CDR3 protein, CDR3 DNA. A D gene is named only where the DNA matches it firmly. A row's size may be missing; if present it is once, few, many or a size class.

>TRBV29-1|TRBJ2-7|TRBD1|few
CSATPGTGSYEQYF
TGCAGCGCCACCCCCGGGACAGGGAGCTACGAGCAGTACTTC
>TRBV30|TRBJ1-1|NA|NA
CAWSVWGTGTFF
NA
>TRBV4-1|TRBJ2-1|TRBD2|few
CASSQDSGDEQFF
TGCGCCAGCAGCCAAGATAGCGGGGATGAGCAGTTCTTC
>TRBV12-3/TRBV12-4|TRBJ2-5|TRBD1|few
CASKTGTAETQYF
TGTGCCAGCAAAACGGGGACAGCAGAGACCCAGTACTTC
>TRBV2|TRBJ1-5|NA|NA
CASSATGPQPQHF
TGTGCCAGCAGTGCAACGGGGCCTCAGCCCCAGCATTTT
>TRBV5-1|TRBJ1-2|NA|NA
CASRLTEDLYGYTF
TGCGCCAGCAGGTTGACAGAGGACCTCTATGGCTACACCTTC
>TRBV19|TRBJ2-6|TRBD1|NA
CASSIVGTEYSGANVLTF
TGTGCCAGTAGTATAGTTGGGACAGAATACTCTGGGGCCAACGTCCTGACTTTC
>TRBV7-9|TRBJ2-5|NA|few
CASSLAAYQETQYF
TGTGCCAGCAGCTTGGCGGCCTACCAAGAGACCCAGTACTTC
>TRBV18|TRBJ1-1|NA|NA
CASSPRGTDTEAFF
TGTGCCAGCTCACCTCGGGGGACGGACACTGAAGCTTTCTTT
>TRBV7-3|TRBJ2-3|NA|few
CASSHDTDTQYF
TGTGCCAGCAGTCATGATACAGATACGCAGTATTTT
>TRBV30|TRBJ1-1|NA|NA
CAWSVTQNTEAFF
TGTGCCTGGAGTGTTACACAAAACACTGAAGCTTTCTTT
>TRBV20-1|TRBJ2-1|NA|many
CSARDEWNTIYNEQFF
TGCAGTGCTAGAGATGAGTGGAATACTATCTACAATGAGCAGTTCTTC
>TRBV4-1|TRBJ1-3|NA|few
CASSQRNSIAGNTIYF
TGCGCCAGCAGCCAAAGAAATTCTATTGCTGGAAACACCATATATTTT
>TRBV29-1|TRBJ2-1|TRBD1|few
CSVAGQGAGNEQFF
TGCAGCGTCGCCGGACAGGGGGCAGGTAATGAGCAGTTCTTC
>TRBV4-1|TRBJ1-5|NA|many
CASSPPGVWQPQHF
TGCGCCAGCAGCCCCCCAGGAGTTTGGCAGCCCCAGCATTTT
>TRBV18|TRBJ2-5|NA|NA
CASSPLTGTQETQYF
TGTGCCAGCTCACCCCTAACCGGGACCCAAGAGACCCAGTACTTC
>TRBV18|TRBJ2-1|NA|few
CASSTNWVEQFF
TGTGCCAGCTCGACCAACTGGGTTGAGCAGTTCTTC
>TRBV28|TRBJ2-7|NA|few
CASSLSWEQYF
TGTGCCAGCAGTTTAAGCTGGGAGCAGTACTTC
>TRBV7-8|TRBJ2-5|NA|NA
CASSLPPRGARWETQYF
TGTGCCAGCAGCTTACCCCCAAGGGGGGCGCGATGGGAGACCCAGTACTTC
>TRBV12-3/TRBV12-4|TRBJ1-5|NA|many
CASSLDSDQPQHF
TGTGCCAGCAGTTTGGACAGCGATCAGCCCCAGCATTTT
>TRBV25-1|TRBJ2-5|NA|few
CASSEPGPVETQYF
TGTGCCAGCAGTGAGCCGGGGCCGGTGGAGACCCAGTACTTC
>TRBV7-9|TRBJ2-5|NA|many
CASSRWETQYF
TGTGCCAGCAGCAGGTGGGAGACCCAGTACTTC
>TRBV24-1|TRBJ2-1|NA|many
CATSDLKWWAAPTANEQFF
TGTGCCACCAGTGATTTGAAATGGTGGGCCGCCCCTACTGCCAATGAGCAGTTCTTC
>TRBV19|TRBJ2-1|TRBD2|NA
CASSIDGGGSYNEQFF
TGTGCCAGTAGTATAGATGGCGGGGGCTCCTACAATGAGCAGTTCTTC
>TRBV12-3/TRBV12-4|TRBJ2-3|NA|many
CASSLVGPTDTQYF
TGTGCCAGCAGTCTAGTAGGCCCCACAGATACGCAGTATTTT
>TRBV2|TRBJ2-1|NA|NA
CASEKRRAEQFF
TGTGCCAGCGAGAAAAGGAGGGCTGAGCAGTTCTTC
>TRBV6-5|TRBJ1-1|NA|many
CASSYSEDTEAFF
TGTGCCAGCAGTTACTCGGAGGACACTGAAGCTTTCTTT
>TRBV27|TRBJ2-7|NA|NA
CASSFFRTGEQYF
TGTGCCAGCAGTTTTTTCAGAACGGGGGAGCAGTACTTC